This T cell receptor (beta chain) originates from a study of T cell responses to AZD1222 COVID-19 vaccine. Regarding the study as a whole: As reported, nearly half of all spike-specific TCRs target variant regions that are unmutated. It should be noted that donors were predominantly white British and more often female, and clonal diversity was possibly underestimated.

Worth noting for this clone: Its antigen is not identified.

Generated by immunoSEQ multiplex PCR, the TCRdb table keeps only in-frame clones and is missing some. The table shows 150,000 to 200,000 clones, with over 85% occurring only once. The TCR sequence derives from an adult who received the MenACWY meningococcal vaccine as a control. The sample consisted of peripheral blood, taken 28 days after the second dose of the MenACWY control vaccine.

The CDR3 protein is CATDVNGNFNYGYTF. The CDR3 DNA reads as TGTGCCACCGACGTAAACGGAAATTTTAACTATGGCTACACCTTC. V is TRBV2 and J is TRBJ1-2, with D unresolved. CDR3 length: 15 amino acids. CDR1 is SNHLY, CDR2 FYNNEI, per germline. V lost 10 bases and J 1 base, leaving 19 bases between the germline ends.